Listed below are T cell receptor beta chains from one sample, sequenced in a study of beta chain features in type 1 diabetes. Only in-frame clones appear in the TCRdb table, and some are missing; sequencing was by immunoSEQ multiplex PCR. Here the sample spans more than 300,000 clones, roughly 12% being singletons. Material for sequencing was naive CD4+ T cells from blood. Receptors were obtained from a man younger than 30 in good health. CDR3s include the opening cysteine and the closing phenylalanine or tryptophan. The D gene is left open where the match is weak. A row's size may be missing; if present it is once, few, many or a size class.

V	size	J	D	DNA	CDR3
TRBV28	NA	TRBJ2-7	NA	TGTGCCAGCAGTGTAAGACTGGGGGGATCCTACGAGCAGTACTTC	CASSVRLGGSYEQYF
TRBV10-3	few	TRBJ1-2	TRBD1	TGTGCCATCGCGGTTGACAGGGGCTATGGCTACACCTTC	CAIAVDRGYGYTF
TRBV7-9	many	TRBJ2-1	NA	TGTGCCAGCAGCTTAGGAGGAGGCGGTGAGCAGTTCTTC	CASSLGGGGEQFF
TRBV10-3	few	TRBJ2-7	NA	TGTGCCACCCTGGACAGATCTAGTTCGGTATACGAGCAGTACTTC	CATLDRSSSVYEQYF
TRBV7-3	once	TRBJ2-3	TRBD1	TGTGCCAGCAGCTTGACAGGGATCTCAGATACGCAGTATTTT	CASSLTGISDTQYF
TRBV19	few	TRBJ2-7	TRBD1	TGTGCCAGTAGTAATCCTCCCGGGACAGGGATCCTCTCCTACGAGCAGTACTTC	CASSNPPGTGILSYEQYF
TRBV4-3	NA	TRBJ2-5	NA	TGCGCCAGCGGCAGAGACTACCAAGAGACCCAGTACTTC	CASGRDYQETQYF
TRBV19	NA	TRBJ2-1	NA	TGTGCCAGTACCCCAAGGGGGCGGGAGGTAAATGAGCAGTTCTTC	CASTPRGREVNEQFF
TRBV15	NA	TRBJ2-1	NA	TGTGCCACCAGCAGAGAGAGCGCGGGGGCTCGAAATGAGCAGTTCTTC	CATSRESAGARNEQFF
TRBV15	NA	TRBJ2-1	NA	TGTGCCACCAGCAGAGAAGGTGAAGCGATAGGGGATGACAATGAGCAGTTCTTC	CATSREGEAIGDDNEQFF
TRBV29-1	few	TRBJ1-1	TRBD1	TGCAGCGTTCCGGGACAGGGGGCTGAAGCTTTCTTT	CSVPGQGAEAFF
TRBV7-3	few	TRBJ1-1	NA	TGTGCCAGCAGCCTACAGGGTTTTAACACTGAAGCTTTCTTT	CASSLQGFNTEAFF
TRBV5-1	NA	TRBJ2-7	TRBD1	TGCGCCAGCAGCGGGGGACAGGGGGCCATCTACGAGCAGTACTTC	CASSGGQGAIYEQYF
TRBV6-5	NA	TRBJ2-7	NA	TGTGCCAGCAGGCCGACAGAAACCTACGAGCAGTACTTC	CASRPTETYEQYF
TRBV7-6	few	TRBJ2-1	NA	TGTGCCAGCAGCTTCGGCGGAAGCTCCTACAATGAGCAGTTCTTC	CASSFGGSSYNEQFF
TRBV7-7	NA	TRBJ2-2	NA	TGTGCCATCCCCTCCGAGGCCGGGGGGCTGTACACCGGGGAGCTGTTTTTT	CAIPSEAGGLYTGELFF
TRBV6-5	NA	TRBJ2-3	TRBD1	TGTGCCATCCGGGGACAGCGCACAGATACGCAGTATTTT	CAIRGQRTDTQYF
TRBV6-5	NA	TRBJ2-3	TRBD1	TGTGCCAGCAGTTACGGAGGACAGGGGGTAGATACGCAGTATTTT	CASSYGGQGVDTQYF
TRBV19	once	TRBJ1-5	TRBD1	TGTGCCAGCTCGGGACAGGGAGGTTATCAGCCCCAGCATTTT	CASSGQGGYQPQHF
TRBV30	once	TRBJ2-3	TRBD2	TGTGCCTGGAGTGTCTCTAGGACTAGCGGGGGGCCAGATACGCAGTATTTT	CAWSVSRTSGGPDTQYF
TRBV27	NA	TRBJ1-1	TRBD1	TGTGCCAGCAGTCCCCTTCACACAGGGGATACTGAAGCTTTCTTT	CASSPLHTGDTEAFF
TRBV7-2	NA	TRBJ2-5	NA	TGTGCCAGCAGCTTAGCAGGGAGAGAGACCCAGTACTTC	CASSLAGRETQYF
TRBV7-2	few	TRBJ2-7	NA	TGTGCCAGCAGCTCCCGAGGAGGGGGGGCCTACGAGCAGTACTTC	CASSSRGGGAYEQYF
TRBV7-9	NA	TRBJ1-2	NA	TGTGCCAGCAGCTTGTACCCCACCCGGACAGCCTATGGCTACACCTTC	CASSLYPTRTAYGYTF
TRBV9	NA	TRBJ1-5	NA	TGTGCCAGCAGCGCGGGGGACCAGCCCCAGCATTTT	CASSAGDQPQHF
TRBV28	NA	TRBJ1-1	TRBD1	TGTGCCAGCACTTCCCCCGCTGGGACAGGGGGGACTGAAGCTTTCTTT	CASTSPAGTGGTEAFF
TRBV15	many	TRBJ1-5	TRBD1	TGTGCCACCAGCGACGACAGGGGGACTCAGCCCCAGCATTTT	CATSDDRGTQPQHF
TRBV5-1	few	TRBJ1-2	NA	TGCGCCAGCAGCCTAAGGCTGGGAGAAAGCTATGGCTACACCTTC	CASSLRLGESYGYTF